The sequence of this T cell receptor (beta chain) was determined in a study of cytomegalovirus exposure and HLA in healthy donors. Study results and caveats: The study flagged some 180 TCR beta chains as cytomegalovirus-associated. As was reported, the classifier diagnosed cytomegalovirus status with high specificity and sensitivity.

CDR3 length: 16 amino acids. V lost 5 bases to trimming and J lost 3 bases; unmatched junction nucleotides: 7. Germline V lookup: CDR1 SEHNR, CDR2 FQNEAQ (reference sequence). A word on this clone: The antigen is not known.

60 Vbeta and 13 Jbeta primers were used in PCR. Data came from immunoSEQ multiplex PCR; TCRdb stores just in-frame clones and leaves some out. The sample includes more than 140,000 clones, roughly 85% of them seen just once. The genes are TRBV7-9 and TRBJ1-6, with 7 bases matching TRBD1. The sequenced sample was PBMCs. This sequence originates from a male donor in good health and CMV-seronegative. The CDR3 sequence is CASSHTGASYNSPLHF. CDR3 DNA: TGTGCCAGCAGCCATACAGGGGCTAGCTATAATTCACCCCTCCACTTT.